This TCR beta chain was captured by sequencing in a study of CD8 T cells in ankylosing spondylitis. Whole-study findings and limits: Both synovial fluid and blood in reactive arthritis had previously been reported to carry some motif variants.

This clonotype appeared many times. Its cognate antigen is unknown. Trimming shortened V by 4 bases and J by 4 bases, and 15 bases separated the two germline ends. Germline loops: CDR1 SGHRS, CDR2 YFSETQ. The length of the CDR3 is 15 residues. TCRdb recomputed calls from the 5' RACE reads with MiXCR, one row per CDR3 protein. Of around 230,000 distinct CDR3 sequences in the sample, 8.6% are singletons; the top ten hold nearly 7%. This chain uses TRBV5-1 with TRBJ2-4, with D perhaps assigned TRBD1 or TRBD2 (5 bases each). The clonotype was recovered from a male donor with ankylosing spondylitis or in good health (not recorded which). Specimen: blood, either unsorted or a sorted T cell fraction (not recorded which). The CDR3 sequence: CASSVSGTRKNIQYF. CDR3 bases: TGCGCCAGCAGCGTCTCCGGGACGAGAAAAAACATTCAGTACTTC.